The 10 T cell receptor beta chains listed next were all sequenced from one sample in a study of blood T cell repertoires in COVID-19. Using immunoSEQ multiplex PCR, the repertoire was profiled, and TCRdb retains in-frame clones only, with some absent. The profile shows 65,000 to 90,000 clones, more than 75% of them singletons. Sample: peripheral blood. Receptors originate from a middle-aged man with active COVID-19.

The chain joins TRBV6-5 to TRBJ2-3; no clear D. The length of the CDR3 is 14 residues. V lost 2 bases, J lost 4 bases, and 10 bases lay in between. CDR1 is MNHEY and CDR2 is SVGAGI in the germline V gene. This CDR3 reads CASSYGGRADTQYF. The CDR3 nucleotides are TGTGCCAGCAGTTACGGCGGTCGCGCAGATACGCAGTATTTT.

This clone was observed a few times. The CDR3: CASSINRVQRDEQYF. In DNA, the CDR3 is TGTGCCAGTAGTATTAATAGGGTCCAGAGGGACGAGCAGTACTTC. The genes are TRBV19 and TRBJ2-7, with D perhaps matching TRBD2 (5 bases). Germline values: CDR1 LNHDA, CDR2 SQIVND (reference sequence). The CDR3 runs to 15 residues. V was clipped by 3 bases and J by 5 bases, with 17 bases between them.

The genes are TRBV7-2 and TRBJ1-4, with unresolved D. The CDR3 runs 13 residues. V lost 6 bases, J lost 7 bases, and 12 bases lay in between. The germline V gene encodes CDR1 SGHTA and CDR2 FQGNSA. The CDR3 is CASSFGVGEKLFF. The CDR3 bases are TGTGCCAGCAGTTTCGGGGTCGGTGAAAAACTGTTTTTT.

The gene calls are TRBV2 and TRBJ1-1; TRBD1 aligns across 7 bases. After removal of 4 bases from V and 0 bases from J, the junction contained 5 bases not matched to a gene. CDR1 is SNHLY and CDR2 is FYNNEI in the germline V gene. The CDR3 spans 15 residues. The CDR3 here is CASSGYRGLNTEAFF. The CDR3 DNA sequence: TGTGCCAGCAGTGGTTACAGGGGCCTGAACACTGAAGCTTTCTTT.

This clone has a handful of counts. This rearrangement joins TRBV18 to TRBJ1-1; D possibly corresponds to TRBD1 (5 bases). The V end was cut by 0 bases, the J end by 10 bases, with 15 bases between. The CDR3 has 14 residues. CDR1 and CDR2 from the germline V gene are KGHSH and LQKENI. The CDR3 region is CASSPPGQGSLAFF. The CDR3, as DNA: TGTGCCAGCTCACCACCGGGTCAGGGTAGTCTAGCTTTCTTT. Combining the CDR3 with reference TRBV18 and TRBJ1-1 gives the whole variable domain NAGVMQNPRHLVRRRGQEARLRCSPMKGHSHVYWYRQLPEEGLKFMVYLQKENIIDESGMPKERFSAEFPKEGPSILRIQQVVRGDSAAYFCASSPPGQGSLAFFGQGTRLTVV.

The chain carries TRBV28 and TRBJ1-1; D uncertain. Germline V gene data show CDR1 as MDHEN and CDR2 as SYDVKM. V gave up 1 base and J gave up 0 bases, with 6 bases separating them. This CDR3 spans 14 amino acids. CDR3 DNA sequence: TGTGCCAGCAGTTTATACCCGGTGAACACTGAAGCTTTCTTT. Translation gives CASSLYPVNTEAFF.

The V and J genes are TRBV15 and TRBJ2-1, with D tentatively TRBD2 (5 bases). The germline V gene has CDR1 LNHNV and CDR2 YYDKDF (reference sequence). V gave up 3 bases and J gave up 0 bases, with 12 bases separating them. The CDR3 sequence is 16 residues long. CDR3 loop: CATSRGSGISYNEQFF. DNA of the CDR3: TGTGCCACCAGCAGGGGCAGCGGAATCTCCTACAATGAGCAGTTCTTC.

CDR3 in amino acids: CASSLITAAGTDTQYF. As DNA, the CDR3 is TGTGCCAGCAGTTTAATAACAGCGGCCGGGACAGATACGCAGTATTTT. The gene calls are TRBV28 and TRBJ2-3; maybe TRBD2 (5 bases). V dropped 2 bases and J dropped 3 bases, with 15 bases sitting between them. The CDR3 sequence is 16 residues long. Germline CDR1 reads MDHEN; CDR2 reads SYDVKM.

A note on this clone: The sample carries other DNA sequences with the same CDR3. The V call is TRBV19, the J call TRBJ2-1; 9 nucleotides agree with TRBD2. V lost 4 bases, J lost 1 base, and 2 bases stayed unmatched. The V gene's germline CDR1 is LNHDA and CDR2 SQIVND (reference sequence). This CDR3 region has 15 residues. The CDR3, as DNA: TGTGCCAGTAGTAGCGCGGGGGGGTCCTACAATGAGCAGTTCTTC. As protein: CASSSAGGSYNEQFF.

This clone was recorded a few times. The rearrangement uses TRBV6-5 and TRBJ1-2, with 7 bases lining up with TRBD1. This CDR3 contains 13 residues. Per the germline V gene, CDR1 is MNHEY and CDR2 is SVGAGI. V lost 10 bases to trimming and J lost 5 bases; unmatched junction nucleotides: 10. CDR3 amino acids: CATQTGSYYGYTF. CDR3 nucleotide sequence: TGTGCCACCCAGACAGGGTCGTATTATGGCTACACCTTC.